A selection of T cell receptor beta chains follows, all from one sample in a study of regulatory T cells in long-lasting Graves disease. Via MiXCR, TCRdb re-called the multiplex PCR reads, giving one row per CDR3 protein. The table lists fewer than 450,000 distinct CDR3 sequences, about a quarter of them singletons. The specimen comprised peripheral blood mononuclear cells (PBMCs), sampled when the disease was refractory, from a patient treated with antithyroid drugs. Source of these receptors: a female donor with Graves disease. CDR3s leave out the opening cysteine and the closing phenylalanine or tryptophan. Fields, in order: CDR3 length, J gene, V gene, CDR3 protein.

10,TRBJ1-2,TRBV7-2,ASSPNKLFYT
14,TRBJ1-2,TRBV25-1,ASSEFTGGAEYGYT
13,TRBJ2-7,TRBV7-2,ASSSGTRRYYEQY
10,TRBJ2-3,TRBV10-3,AISEGTEAQY
11,TRBJ1-5,TRBV20-1,SARAGQHQPQH
13,TRBJ1-5,TRBV7-2,ASSLDSRRAQPQH
13,TRBJ2-2,TRBV5-1,ASSQGQLATGELF
14,TRBJ2-3,TRBV10-3,AIGGEYGGRGDTQY
13,TRBJ2-3,TRBV28,ASSLEQEGTDTQY
11,TRBJ2-3,TRBV6-5,ASSLLGRDTQY
11,TRBJ1-1,TRBV29-1,SVGSRGNTEAF
9,TRBJ1-1,TRBV10-3,AISSTNEAF
11,TRBJ1-2,TRBV28,ASSPGLQEGYT
14,TRBJ1-5,TRBV30,AWRETGPYSNQPQH
12,TRBJ2-2,TRBV2,ASKGQPNTGELF
14,TRBJ1-1,TRBV29-1,SVEGRIGAVNTEAF
12,TRBJ1-4,TRBV12-3/TRBV12-4,ASSLTGGREKLF
13,TRBJ2-7,TRBV19,ASSMGPAGTYEQY
11,TRBJ2-7,TRBV18,ASSPDSYYEQY
12,TRBJ2-7,TRBV5-1,ASARDRGFYEQY
15,TRBJ2-2,TRBV20-1,SAARRSGLASTGELF
15,TRBJ1-4,TRBV2,ASSARLNLRLNEKLF
14,TRBJ2-1,TRBV7-2,ASRPRGAGSYNEQF
11,TRBJ1-1,TRBV5-1,ASSSRVGTEAF
13,TRBJ1-3,TRBV19,ASSKQEFSGNTIY
11,TRBJ1-6,TRBV20-1,SARGITNSPLH
13,TRBJ2-2,TRBV6-1,ASHFGTVNTGELF
12,TRBJ1-1,TRBV5-1,ASRIGQKNTEAF
9,TRBJ2-1,TRBV12-3/TRBV12-4,ASSRVGEQF
12,TRBJ2-2,TRBV18,ASSPDLFTGELF
13,TRBJ1-5,TRBV19,ASSMARGGNQPQH
14,TRBJ2-5,TRBV7-2,ASSLKLAAFQETQY
14,TRBJ2-5,TRBV7-2,ASTTFRTGGAETQY
14,TRBJ2-7,TRBV20-1,SAASPSGTPAGEQY
11,TRBJ1-1,TRBV29-1,SVEGRMNTEAF
15,TRBJ1-2,TRBV28,ASSLGQGGLGGYGYT
15,TRBJ1-1,TRBV24-1,ATSDLEGSFMNTEAF
12,TRBJ2-7,TRBV9,ASSVAGGGYEQY
13,TRBJ2-3,TRBV2,ASSELAGSADTQY
13,TRBJ2-7,TRBV4-2,ASSQVTSGSGEQY
10,TRBJ1-1,TRBV20-1,SASPMNTEAF
14,TRBJ1-6,TRBV7-2,ASSLQRGDSISPLH
13,TRBJ2-7,TRBV16,ASSRTSGRAYEQY
15,TRBJ1-2,TRBV4-1,ASSQVWGRQGDYGYT
14,TRBJ2-7,TRBV14,ASSQVGEGLFYEQY
11,TRBJ1-2,TRBV28,ASSSGQVGGYT
8,TRBJ2-7,TRBV11-2,ASSPVGGY
12,TRBJ1-5,TRBV30,AWSLDGTNQPQH
12,TRBJ1-1,TRBV10-3,AISADRGTTEAF